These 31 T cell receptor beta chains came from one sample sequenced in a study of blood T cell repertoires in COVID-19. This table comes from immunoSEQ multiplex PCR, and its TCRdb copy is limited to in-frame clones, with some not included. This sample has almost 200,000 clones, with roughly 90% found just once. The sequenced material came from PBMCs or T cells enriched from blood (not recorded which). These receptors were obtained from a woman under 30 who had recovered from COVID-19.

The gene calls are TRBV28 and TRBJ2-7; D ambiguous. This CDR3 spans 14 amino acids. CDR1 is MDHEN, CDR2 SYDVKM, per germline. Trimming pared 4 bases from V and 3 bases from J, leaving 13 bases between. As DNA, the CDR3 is TGTGCCAGCAGTTCCCCCTCGGCAGGCTACGAGCAGTACTTC. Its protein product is CASSSPSAGYEQYF. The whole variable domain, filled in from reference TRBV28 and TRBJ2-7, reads DVKVTQSSRYLVKRTGEKVFLECVQDMDHENMFWYRQDPGLGLRLIYFSYDVKMKEKGDIPEGYSVSREKKERFSLILESASTNQTSMYLCASSSPSAGYEQYFGPGTRLTVT.

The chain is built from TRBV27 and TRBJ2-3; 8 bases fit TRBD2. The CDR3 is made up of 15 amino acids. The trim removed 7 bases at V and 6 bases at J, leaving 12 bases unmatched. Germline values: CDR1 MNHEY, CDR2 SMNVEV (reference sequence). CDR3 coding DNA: TGTGCCAGCACTCAAGCGGGGGCCAGTGGGGATACGCAGTATTTT. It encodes CASTQAGASGDTQYF.

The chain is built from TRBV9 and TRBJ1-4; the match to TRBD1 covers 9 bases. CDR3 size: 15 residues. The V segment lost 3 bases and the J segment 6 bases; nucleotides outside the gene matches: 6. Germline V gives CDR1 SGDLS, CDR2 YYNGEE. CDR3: CASSGRGDRDEKLFF. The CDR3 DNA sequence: TGTGCCAGCAGCGGGAGGGGGGACAGGGATGAAAAACTGTTTTTT.

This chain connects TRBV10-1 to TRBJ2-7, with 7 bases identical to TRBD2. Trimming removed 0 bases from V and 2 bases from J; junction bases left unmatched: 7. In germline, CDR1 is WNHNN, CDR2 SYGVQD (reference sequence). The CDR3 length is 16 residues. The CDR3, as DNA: TGCGCCAGCAGTGAGTCTGGGCTAGCGGCCACCTACGAGCAGTACTTC. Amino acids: CASSESGLAATYEQYF.

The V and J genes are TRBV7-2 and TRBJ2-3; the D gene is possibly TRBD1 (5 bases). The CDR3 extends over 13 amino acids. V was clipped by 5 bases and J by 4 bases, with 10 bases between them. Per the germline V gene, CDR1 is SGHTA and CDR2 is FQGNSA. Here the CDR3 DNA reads TGTGCCAGCAGCCGCAGACAGTCAGATACGCAGTATTTT. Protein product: CASSRRQSDTQYF.

The CDR3 DNA is TGTGCCAGCAGCGAGGGGGACTATGGCTACACCTTC. It translates to CASSEGDYGYTF. The chain couples TRBV2 to TRBJ1-2, with a possible D match to TRBD1 (6 bases). There are 12 residues in the CDR3. The germline V gene has CDR1 SNHLY and CDR2 FYNNEI. The V end was cut by 6 bases, the J end by 3 bases, with 8 bases between.

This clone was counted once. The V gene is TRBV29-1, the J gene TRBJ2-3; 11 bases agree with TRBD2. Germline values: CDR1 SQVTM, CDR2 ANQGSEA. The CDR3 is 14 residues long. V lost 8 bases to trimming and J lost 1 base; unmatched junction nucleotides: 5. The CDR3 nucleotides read TGCAGCCCAATAGCGGGGGGGGGCACAGATACGCAGTATTTT. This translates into CSPIAGGGTDTQYF.

In DNA, the CDR3 is TGTGCCAGCAGCCTGGGACTGGGAAATTCACCCCTCCACTTT. It codes for CASSLGLGNSPLHF. This chain connects TRBV28 to TRBJ1-6, with D perhaps TRBD1 (5 bases). The V and J ends lost 6 bases and 7 bases respectively, with 13 bases between them. The germline V gene encodes CDR1 MDHEN and CDR2 SYDVKM. The CDR3 consists of 14 residues. The full variable domain, rest sourced from reference TRBV28 and TRBJ1-6, is DVKVTQSSRYLVKRTGEKVFLECVQDMDHENMFWYRQDPGLGLRLIYFSYDVKMKEKGDIPEGYSVSREKKERFSLILESASTNQTSMYLCASSLGLGNSPLHFGNGTRLTVT.

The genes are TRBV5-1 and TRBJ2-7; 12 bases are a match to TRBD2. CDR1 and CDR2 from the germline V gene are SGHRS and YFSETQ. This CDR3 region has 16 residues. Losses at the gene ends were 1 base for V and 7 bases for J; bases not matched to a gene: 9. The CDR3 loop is CASSLTSGGTSQEQYF. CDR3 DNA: TGCGCCAGCAGCTTGACTAGCGGGGGGACCAGTCAAGAGCAGTACTTC. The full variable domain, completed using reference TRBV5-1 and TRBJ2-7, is KAGVTQTPRYLIKTRGQQVTLSCSPISGHRSVSWYQQTPGQGLQFLFEYFSETQRNKGNFPGRFSGRQFSNSRSEMNVSTLELGDSALYLCASSLTSGGTSQEQYFGPGTRLTVT.

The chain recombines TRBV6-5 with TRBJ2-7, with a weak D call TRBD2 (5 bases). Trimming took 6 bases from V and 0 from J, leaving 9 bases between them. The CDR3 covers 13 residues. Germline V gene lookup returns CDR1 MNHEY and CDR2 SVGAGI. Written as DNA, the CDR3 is TGTGCCAGCAGCCGGACTGCCTCCTACGAGCAGTACTTC. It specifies CASSRTASYEQYF.

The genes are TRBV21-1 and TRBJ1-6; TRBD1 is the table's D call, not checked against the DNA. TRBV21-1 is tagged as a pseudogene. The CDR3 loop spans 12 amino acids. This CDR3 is CASSDINSPLHF. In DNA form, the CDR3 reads TGTGCCAGCAGCGACATCAATTCACCCCTCCACTTT.

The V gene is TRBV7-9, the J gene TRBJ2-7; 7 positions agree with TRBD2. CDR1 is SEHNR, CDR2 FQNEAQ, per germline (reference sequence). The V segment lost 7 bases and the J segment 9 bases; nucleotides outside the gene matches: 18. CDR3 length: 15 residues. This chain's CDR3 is CASTPSTSLIGGQYF. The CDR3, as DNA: TGTGCCAGCACCCCGTCGACTAGCCTTATTGGGGGGCAGTACTTC.

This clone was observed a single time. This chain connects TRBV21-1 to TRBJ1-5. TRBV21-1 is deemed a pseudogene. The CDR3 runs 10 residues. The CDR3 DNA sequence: TGTGCCAGCACCCTTAAGCCCCAGCATTTT. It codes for CASTLKPQHF.

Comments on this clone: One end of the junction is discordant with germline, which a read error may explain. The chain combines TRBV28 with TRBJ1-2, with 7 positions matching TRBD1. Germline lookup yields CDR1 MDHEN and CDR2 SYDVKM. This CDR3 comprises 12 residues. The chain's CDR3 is CASSLGQALLFF. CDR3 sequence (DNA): TGTGCCAGCAGTTTAGGACAGGCCCTTCTCTTCTTC.

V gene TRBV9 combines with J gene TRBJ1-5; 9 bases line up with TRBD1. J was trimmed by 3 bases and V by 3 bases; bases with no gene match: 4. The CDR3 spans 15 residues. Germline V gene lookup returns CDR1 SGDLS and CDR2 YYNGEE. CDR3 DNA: TGTGCCAGCAGCGCGGACAGGGGAACCAATCAGCCCCAGCATTTT. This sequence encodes CASSADRGTNQPQHF.

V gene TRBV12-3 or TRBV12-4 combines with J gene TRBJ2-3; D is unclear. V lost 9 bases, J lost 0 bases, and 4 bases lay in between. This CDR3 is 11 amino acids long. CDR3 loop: CARLSTDTQYF. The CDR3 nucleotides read TGTGCCAGATTAAGCACAGATACGCAGTATTTT.

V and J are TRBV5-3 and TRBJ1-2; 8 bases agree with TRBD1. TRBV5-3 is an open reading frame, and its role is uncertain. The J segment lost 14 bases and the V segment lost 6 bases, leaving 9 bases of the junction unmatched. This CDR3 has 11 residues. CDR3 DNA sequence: TGTGCCAGAACCCCGGACAGGGAGGGGACCTTC. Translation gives CARTPDREGTF.

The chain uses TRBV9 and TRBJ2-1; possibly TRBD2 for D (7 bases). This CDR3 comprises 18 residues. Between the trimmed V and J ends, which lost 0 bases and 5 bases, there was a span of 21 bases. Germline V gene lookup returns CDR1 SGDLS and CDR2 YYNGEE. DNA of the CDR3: TGTGCCAGCAGCGTAGAGGGACGGGGGGCGGACACCCACAATGAGCAGTTCTTC. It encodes CASSVEGRGADTHNEQFF.

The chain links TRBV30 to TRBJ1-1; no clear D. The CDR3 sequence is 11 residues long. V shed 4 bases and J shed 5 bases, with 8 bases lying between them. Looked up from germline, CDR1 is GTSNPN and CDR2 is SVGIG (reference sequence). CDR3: CAWTGRTEAFF. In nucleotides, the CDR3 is TGTGCCTGGACAGGTAGAACTGAAGCTTTCTTT.

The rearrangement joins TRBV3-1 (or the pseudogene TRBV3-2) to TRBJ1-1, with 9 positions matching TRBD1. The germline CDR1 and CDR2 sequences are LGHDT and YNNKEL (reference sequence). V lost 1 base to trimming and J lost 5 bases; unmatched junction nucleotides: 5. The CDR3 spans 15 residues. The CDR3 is CASSQANRGRTEAFF. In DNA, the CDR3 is TGTGCCAGCAGCCAAGCGAACAGGGGGCGGACTGAAGCTTTCTTT.

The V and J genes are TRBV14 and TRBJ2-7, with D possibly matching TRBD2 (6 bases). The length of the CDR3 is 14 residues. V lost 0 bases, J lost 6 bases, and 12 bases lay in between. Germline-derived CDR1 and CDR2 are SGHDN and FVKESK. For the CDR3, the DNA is TGTGCCAGCAGCCAAGAAGTGGGGCGGGGCGAGCAGTACTTC. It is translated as CASSQEVGRGEQYF.

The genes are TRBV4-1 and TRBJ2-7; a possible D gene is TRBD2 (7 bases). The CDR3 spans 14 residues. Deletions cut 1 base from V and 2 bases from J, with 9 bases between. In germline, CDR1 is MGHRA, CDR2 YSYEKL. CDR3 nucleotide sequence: TGCGCCAGCAGCCAAGGAGGGGGGGCCTACGAGCAGTACTTC. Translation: CASSQGGGAYEQYF.

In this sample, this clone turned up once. The chain's CDR3 is CASSHYSEAFF. DNA for the CDR3: TGCGCCAGCAGCCACTACAGTGAAGCTTTCTTT. The chain recombines TRBV4-1 with TRBJ1-1, with unresolved D. CDR1 and CDR2 (germline): MGHRA, YSYEKL. Trimming removed 3 bases at V and 7 bases at J, with 6 bases between. CDR3 length: 11 amino acids.

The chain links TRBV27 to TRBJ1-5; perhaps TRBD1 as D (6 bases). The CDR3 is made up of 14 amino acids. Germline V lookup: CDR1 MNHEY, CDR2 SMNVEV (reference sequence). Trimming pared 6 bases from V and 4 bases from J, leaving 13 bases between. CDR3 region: CASSPGQMNQPQHF. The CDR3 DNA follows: TGTGCCAGCAGCCCTGGACAGATGAATCAGCCCCAGCATTTT.

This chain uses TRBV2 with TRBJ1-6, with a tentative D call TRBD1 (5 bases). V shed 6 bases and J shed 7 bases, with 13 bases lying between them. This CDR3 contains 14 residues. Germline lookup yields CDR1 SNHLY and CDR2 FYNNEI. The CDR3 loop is CASRRGRLNSPLHF. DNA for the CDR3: TGTGCCAGCAGGCGGGGACGGCTAAATTCACCCCTCCACTTT.

CDR3 residues: CASSSGAAGVNTEAFF. In DNA form, the CDR3 reads TGTGCCAGCAGCTCTGGGGCGGCTGGCGTGAACACTGAAGCTTTCTTT. The V and J genes are TRBV7-9 and TRBJ1-1; D may be TRBD1 (5 bases). The CDR3 totals 16 residues. V was pared by 4 bases and J by 0 bases, with 15 bases between. Looked up from germline, CDR1 is SEHNR and CDR2 is FQNEAQ (reference sequence). Complete variable domain (other parts from reference TRBV7-9 and TRBJ1-1): DTGVSQNPRHKITKRGQNVTFRCDPISEHNRLYWYRQTLGQGPEFLTYFQNEAQLEKSRLLSDRFSAERPKGSFSTLEIQRTEQGDSAMYLCASSSGAAGVNTEAFFGQGTRLTVV.

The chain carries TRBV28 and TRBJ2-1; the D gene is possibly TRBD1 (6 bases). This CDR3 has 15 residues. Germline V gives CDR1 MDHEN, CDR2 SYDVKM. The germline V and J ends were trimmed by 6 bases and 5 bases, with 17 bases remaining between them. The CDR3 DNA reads TGTGCCAGCAGGAGTGGACAGAGGAGTCACAATGAGCAGTTCTTC. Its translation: CASRSGQRSHNEQFF.

The CDR3 spells CASSEGTGWASPLHF. The CDR3 DNA reads as TGTGCCAGCAGTGAAGGGACAGGGTGGGCCTCACCCCTCCACTTT. The V and J genes are TRBV9 and TRBJ1-6; 9 bases agree with TRBD1. The CDR3 is 15 amino acids. With V trimmed by 5 bases and J by 10 bases, 10 bases remained unmatched. Germline V CDR1 and CDR2: SGDLS, YYNGEE.

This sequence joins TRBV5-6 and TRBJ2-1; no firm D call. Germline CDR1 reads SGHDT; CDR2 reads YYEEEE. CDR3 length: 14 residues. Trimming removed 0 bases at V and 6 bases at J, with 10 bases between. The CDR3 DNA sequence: TGTGCCAGCAGCTTGGATCTGGGCACCAATGAGCAGTTCTTC. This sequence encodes CASSLDLGTNEQFF.

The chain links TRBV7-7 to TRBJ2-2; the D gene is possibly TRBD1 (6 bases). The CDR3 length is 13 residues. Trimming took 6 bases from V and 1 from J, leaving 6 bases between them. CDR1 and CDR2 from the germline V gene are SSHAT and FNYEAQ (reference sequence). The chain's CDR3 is CASRGQNTGELFF. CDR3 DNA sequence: TGTGCCAGCAGGGGACAGAACACCGGGGAGCTGTTTTTT.

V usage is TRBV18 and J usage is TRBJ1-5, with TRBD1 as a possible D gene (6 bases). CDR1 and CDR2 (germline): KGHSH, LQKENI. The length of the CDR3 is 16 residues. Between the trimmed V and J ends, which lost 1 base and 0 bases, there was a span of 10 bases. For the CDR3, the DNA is TGTGCCAGCTCACCACAGGACAGTTATAGCAATCAGCCCCAGCATTTT. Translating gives CASSPQDSYSNQPQHF.